This TCR beta chain was obtained from a study of blood T cell repertoires in COVID-19 (TCRdb year 2020). For context, the study as a whole: Samples covering the acute and convalescent phases of COVID-19 were provided by collaborators in the United States, Italy and Spain. Deeply sampled blood TCRbeta repertoires from subjects exposed to, actively infected with, or recovered from COVID-19 were included in the dataset. The repertoires were released in a freely available public database meant as a resource for research on the immune response to SARS-CoV-2. The prospective study material was composed of cDNA or gDNA derived from T cells, B-cell-depleted T cells, or PBMCs. A de-identified subject ID, COVID-19 status, age in years and sex were almost always included in the sample metadata. Where HLA class I and class II types were available, the types were taken from metadata supplied by the sample provider, not from assay-based typing. Samples were obtained from the ongoing ImmuneRACE study (first 160 participants) and from about 1,300 subjects provided by 6 global collaborators.

V has 4 bases trimmed and J has 5 bases trimmed; junction bases matching no gene number 15. The germline V gene gives CDR1 as SGDLS and CDR2 as YYNGEE. From the cysteine through the phenylalanine, the CDR3 covers 17 amino acids. The DNA shown is the 51-base CDR3, in frame from base 1. TCRbeta CDR3 regions were amplified from genomic DNA by means of the immunoSEQ Assay, a bias-controlled multiplex PCR. The study's own analysis went as follows. The number of nucleated cells in each sample was estimated by amplification of reference gene primers within the assay. Sequence reads were collapsed and filtered to measure the absolute abundance of every unique TCRbeta CDR3 rearrangement. Productive Simpson clonality was computed per sample as the square root of Simpson's diversity index over productive rearrangements. Sourced from immuneACCESS, this table was stored by TCRdb with only in-frame sequences that have V and J called. A share of the clones is absent; for the studies checked, an unresolved V gene accounts for under half, and the remainder has no known explanation. V, J and clone size derive from that table, while D and trimming were established from the DNA sequence. Across this sample there are about 190,000 clones, with 85% to 90% seen only once. Of the sample, less than 0.7% falls within the top ten clones.

Turning to this clone: It lacks a known antigen. No base quality values were provided; no much bigger clone lies one nucleotide off.

What the research found in general, with its limitations: The quantity of clinical and demographic metadata differed by source and by participant and was supplied without curation.

Whole blood was collected in K2EDTA tubes by collaborating institutions according to the institutions' own protocols. For TCRbeta analysis, collaborators shipped samples as frozen whole blood, isolated PBMCs, or DNA extracted from either of those sample types. Source material: peripheral blood. The chain joins TRBV9 to TRBJ2-1; a stretch of 7 junction bases matches TRBD1. The TCR originated in a man over 45 with acute or convalescent COVID-19. This receptor carries the CDR3 CASSPHRGPSVDNEQFF. Read as DNA, the sequence is TGTGCCAGCAGCCCCCACAGGGGTCCCAGTGTAGACAATGAGCAGTTCTTC.